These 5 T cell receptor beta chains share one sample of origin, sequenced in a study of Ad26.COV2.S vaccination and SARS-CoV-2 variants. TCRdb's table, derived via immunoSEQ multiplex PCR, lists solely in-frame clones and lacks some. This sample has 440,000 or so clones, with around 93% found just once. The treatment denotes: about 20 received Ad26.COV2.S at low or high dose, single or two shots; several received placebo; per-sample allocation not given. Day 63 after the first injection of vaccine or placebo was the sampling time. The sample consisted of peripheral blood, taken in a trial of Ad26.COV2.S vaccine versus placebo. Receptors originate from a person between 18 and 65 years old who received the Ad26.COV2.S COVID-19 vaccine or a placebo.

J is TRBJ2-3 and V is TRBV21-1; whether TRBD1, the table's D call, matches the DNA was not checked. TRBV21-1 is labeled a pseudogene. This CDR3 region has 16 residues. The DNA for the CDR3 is TGTGCCAGCAGCAATTGGGACATAGCGAGCACAGATACGCAGTATTTT. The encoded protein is CASSNWDIASTDTQYF.

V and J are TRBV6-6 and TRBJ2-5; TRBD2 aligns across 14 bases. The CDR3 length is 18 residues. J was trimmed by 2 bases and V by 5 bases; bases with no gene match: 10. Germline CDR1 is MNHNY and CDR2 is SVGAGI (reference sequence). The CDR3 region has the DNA TGTGCCAGCAGTCACCACGGACTAGCGGGGGGCCGACAAGAGACCCAGTACTTC. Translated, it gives CASSHHGLAGGRQETQYF.

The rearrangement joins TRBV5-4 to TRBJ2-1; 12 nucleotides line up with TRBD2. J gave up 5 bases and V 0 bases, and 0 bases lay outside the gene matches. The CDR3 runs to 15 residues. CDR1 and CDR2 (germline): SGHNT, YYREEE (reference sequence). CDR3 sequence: CASSLGLAGDNEQFF. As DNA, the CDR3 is TGTGCCAGCAGCTTGGGACTAGCGGGGGACAATGAGCAGTTCTTC.

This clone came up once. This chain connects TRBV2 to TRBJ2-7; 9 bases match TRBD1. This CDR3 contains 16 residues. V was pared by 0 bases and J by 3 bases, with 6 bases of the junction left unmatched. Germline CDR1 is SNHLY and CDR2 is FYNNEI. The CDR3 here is CASSEAFGTGSYEQYF. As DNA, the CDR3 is TGTGCCAGCAGTGAAGCGTTCGGGACAGGGAGCTACGAGCAGTACTTC.

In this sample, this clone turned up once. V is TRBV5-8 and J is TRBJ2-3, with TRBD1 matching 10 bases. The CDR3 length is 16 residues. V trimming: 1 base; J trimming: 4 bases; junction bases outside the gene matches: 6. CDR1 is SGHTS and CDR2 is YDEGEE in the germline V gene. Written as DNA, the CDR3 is TGTGCCAGCAGCTTGTATGGGACAGGGGCTGCAGATACGCAGTATTTT. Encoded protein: CASSLYGTGAADTQYF.